This entry lists 11 T cell receptor beta chains sequenced from one sample in a study of blood T cell repertoires in COVID-19. Assay used: immunoSEQ multiplex PCR; TCRdb lists only in-frame clones, some missing. In the table there are under 250,000 clones, around three quarters of which are singletons. The specimen sequenced was peripheral blood. The receptors shown here come from a woman aged 70 to 79 with acute or convalescent COVID-19.

V is TRBV2 and J is TRBJ1-6; the match to TRBD1 covers 7 bases. The CDR3 runs 14 residues. The germline gives CDR1 SNHLY, CDR2 FYNNEI. Trimming cost V 7 bases and J 12 bases; bases outside gene matches: 12. The DNA of the CDR3 is TGTGCCAGCATAGCGACAGGGCCCCGGGGACCCCTCCACTTT. Its translation: CASIATGPRGPLHF.

The chain uses TRBV10-2 and TRBJ2-7; 11 bases map to TRBD2. The germline CDR1 and CDR2 sequences are WSHSY and SAAADI. The ends lost 1 base at V and 5 bases at J; junction bases unmatched: 4. The CDR3 is 15 residues long. For the CDR3, the DNA is TGCGCCAGCAGTGAGTTAGCGGGGGGGCTGCACGAGCAGTACTTC. Its protein is CASSELAGGLHEQYF.

Only one count was recorded for this clone. The CDR3 DNA follows: TGTGCCAGCAGCCCCCGACTAGCGCCCCAAGAGACCCAGTACTTC. Encoded protein: CASSPRLAPQETQYF. J is TRBJ2-5 and V is TRBV9; 8 bases agree with TRBD2. In germline, CDR1 is SGDLS, CDR2 YYNGEE. V was clipped by 4 bases and J by 1 base; unmatched bases: 6. The length of the CDR3 is 15 residues.

The CDR3 nucleotides read TGTGCCAGCAGCTTGGGTCAGGGCGGTACACTGTTTTTT. Translation: CASSLGQGGTLFF. The chain combines TRBV5-8 with TRBJ1-4; D perhaps matches TRBD1 (5 bases). The CDR3 sequence is 13 residues long. V was cut by 0 bases and J by 13 bases, with 13 bases left in between. From germline, CDR1 is SGHTS and CDR2 YDEGEE. Filled out from reference TRBV5-8 and TRBJ1-4, the complete variable domain reads EAGVTQSPTHLIKTRGQQATLRCSPISGHTSVYWYQQALGLGLQFLLWYDEGEERNRGNFPPRFSGRQFPNYSSELNVNALELEDSALYLCASSLGQGGTLFFGSGTQLSVL.

The genes are TRBV19 and TRBJ2-3; 13 positions match TRBD2. The CDR3 contains 15 residues. Trimming removed 6 bases from V and 6 bases from J; junction bases left unmatched: 6. Germline CDR1 is LNHDA and CDR2 is SQIVND (reference sequence). CDR3 sequence (DNA): TGTGCCAGTAGGTTGACTAGCGGGGGGCTGGATACGCAGTATTTT. Translation: CASRLTSGGLDTQYF.

To note about this clone: A junction end diverges from the germline sequence, so it may reflect a read error. This chain uses TRBV29-1 with TRBJ1-2, with D uncertain. CDR3 size: 12 residues. Per the germline V gene, CDR1 is SQVTM and CDR2 is ANQGSEA. This CDR3 is CSVEEYSDGYTF. DNA for the CDR3: TGCAGCGTAGAAGAATACAGTGATGGCTACACCTTC.

This clone was found once. V usage is TRBV7-8 and J usage is TRBJ2-3, with TRBD1 identical over 8 bases. Germline V gives CDR1 SGHVS, CDR2 FQNEAQ. J gave up 4 bases and V 7 bases, and 10 bases lay outside the gene matches. This CDR3 comprises 15 residues. The CDR3 DNA reads TGTGCCAGCACCTTCAGGACAGGGAACCCAGATACGCAGTATTTT. Translating it yields CASTFRTGNPDTQYF.

The chain is built from TRBV6-1 and TRBJ1-5; D is possibly TRBD1 (6 bases). Trimming shortened V by 0 bases and J by 0 bases, and 15 bases separated the two germline ends. Germline lookup yields CDR1 MNHNS and CDR2 SASEGT. The CDR3 length is 18 residues. CDR3 DNA sequence: TGTGCCAGCAGTGAAGCCCCCCCAGGGGTCCATAGCAATCAGCCCCAGCATTTT. This sequence encodes CASSEAPPGVHSNQPQHF.

About this clone itself: Other nucleotide sequences from this sample produce the same CDR3. Written as DNA, the CDR3 is TGCGCCAGCAGCTTACAGGGGGGTAACACTGAAGCTTTCTTT. Its translation: CASSLQGGNTEAFF. This sequence joins TRBV5-1 and TRBJ1-1; 8 bases match TRBD1. Looked up from germline, CDR1 is SGHRS and CDR2 is YFSETQ. V dropped 2 bases and J dropped 2; count of bases not matched to a gene: 2. The CDR3 loop spans 14 amino acids.

The chain joins TRBV27 to TRBJ2-2; D may be TRBD2 (6 bases). This CDR3 has 14 amino acids. Germline loops: CDR1 MNHEY, CDR2 SMNVEV (reference sequence). The germline V and J ends were trimmed by 3 bases and 6 bases, with 11 bases remaining between them. Here the CDR3 reads CASSLEGIAGELFF. The CDR3 DNA sequence: TGTGCCAGCAGTTTGGAGGGAATAGCCGGGGAGCTGTTTTTT.

The chain couples TRBV4-1 to TRBJ1-2, with D perhaps matching TRBD1 (6 bases). The CDR3 runs 15 residues. Germline lookup yields CDR1 MGHRA and CDR2 YSYEKL. Trimming stripped 4 bases from V and 0 bases from J, with 12 bases between. The CDR3 here is CASSPQQGTNYGYTF. The CDR3 nucleotides read TGCGCCAGCAGCCCCCAACAGGGTACTAACTATGGCTACACCTTC.